This passage covers 9 T cell receptor beta chains from one sample sequenced in a study of patients and donors after allogeneic stem cell transplantation. TCRdb passed the RT-PCR reads through MiXCR, listing each CDR3 protein once. The sample includes 80,000 to 90,000 distinct CDR3 sequences, under 50% of them seen just once. Sequencing used blood, either unsorted or a sorted T cell fraction (not recorded which). These receptors were taken from a human donor who was either an allogeneic HSCT recipient or a stem cell or donor lymphocyte infusion donor (not recorded which). It is not recorded whose cells these are; they may come from a transplant donor.

V gene TRBV4-3 combines with J gene TRBJ2-7; 10 bases agree with TRBD2. The CDR3 length is 15 residues. CDR1 and CDR2 (germline): LGHNA, YSLEER. V lost 2 bases and J lost 2; bases outside the gene matches: 3. This chain's CDR3 is CASSQLAGVAYEQYF. The CDR3 DNA follows: TGCGCCAGCAGCCAACTAGCGGGAGTGGCCTACGAGCAGTACTTC.

The chain joins TRBV4-1 to TRBJ1-2, with D unclear. Per germline, CDR1 MGHRA and CDR2 YSYEKL. The CDR3 loop spans 14 amino acids. Trimming took 4 bases from V and 2 from J, leaving 11 bases between them. Written as DNA, the CDR3 is TGCGCCAGCAGCCGCCCGGACGGGAACTATGGCTACACCTTC. Residues: CASSRPDGNYGYTF.

In its sample, this clonotype was seen a few times. The V and J genes are TRBV12-3 or TRBV12-4 and TRBJ1-2; a weak D match, TRBD1 (5 bases). Deletions cut 4 bases from V and 7 bases from J, with 10 bases between. The length of the CDR3 is 12 residues. CDR3 DNA: TGTGCCAGCAGTTCAGGGAAGAGTGGCTACACCTTC. Translating gives CASSSGKSGYTF.

This clonotype has only a few counts. The V gene is TRBV3-1, the J gene TRBJ1-4, with no clear D. Trimming cost V 4 bases and J 2 bases, with 11 bases left between them. Germline V lookup: CDR1 LGHDT, CDR2 YNNKEL (reference sequence). The length of the CDR3 is 15 residues. Here the CDR3 reads CASSRLAGTNEKLFF. Here the CDR3 DNA reads TGTGCCAGCAGCCGCCTAGCCGGCACTAATGAAAAACTGTTTTTT.

The chain employs TRBV5-1 and TRBJ1-5; D perhaps matches TRBD1 (5 bases). V was clipped by 1 base and J by 3 bases, with 17 bases between them. CDR1 SGHRS and CDR2 YFSETQ come from the germline V gene. There are 17 residues in the CDR3. CDR3 protein: CASSLMARVKANQPQHF. The CDR3 nucleotides read TGCGCCAGCAGCTTGATGGCCAGGGTGAAAGCCAATCAGCCCCAGCATTTT. The full variable domain, its missing parts supplied by reference TRBV5-1 and TRBJ1-5, is KAGVTQTPRYLIKTRGQQVTLSCSPISGHRSVSWYQQTPGQGLQFLFEYFSETQRNKGNFPGRFSGRQFSNSRSEMNVSTLELGDSALYLCASSLMARVKANQPQHFGDGTRLSIL.

This clonotype was detected many times. The rearrangement links TRBV27 to TRBJ1-5; D unclear. CDR3 length: 15 amino acids. The V gene lost 3 bases and the J gene lost 0 bases, with 9 bases spanning the gap. Germline V gene data show CDR1 as MNHEY and CDR2 as SMNVEV (reference sequence). CDR3 nucleotides: TGTGCCAGCAGTTTGGTCTCGTATAGCAATCAGCCCCAGCATTTT. Translated, it gives CASSLVSYSNQPQHF.

This rearrangement joins TRBV10-3 to TRBJ1-1; D uncertain. The V end was cut by 0 bases, the J end by 0 bases, with 8 bases between. This CDR3 contains 15 residues. Germline V gives CDR1 ENHRY, CDR2 SYGVKD. In DNA, the CDR3 is TGTGCCATCAGTGAGTCGTCCACCTTGAACACTGAAGCTTTCTTT. It translates to CAISESSTLNTEAFF.

In its sample, this clonotype was seen once. The CDR3 protein is CASSYRAIAKNIQYF. CDR3 in DNA: TGTGCCAGCAGTTACCGGGCCATAGCCAAAAACATTCAGTACTTC. The rearrangement uses TRBV6-5 and TRBJ2-4, with unresolved D. The CDR3 contains 15 residues. Germline V CDR1 and CDR2: MNHEY, SVGAGI. V was shortened by 2 bases and J by 0 bases, with 8 bases between the two germline ends.

CDR3 residues: CASSLGTYGGRNEKLFF. The CDR3 DNA sequence: TGTGCCAGCAGCTTAGGAACTTACGGGGGCCGTAATGAAAAACTGTTTTTT. The V and J genes are TRBV7-8 and TRBJ1-4, with D possibly TRBD1 on 6 matching bases. The CDR3 has 17 amino acids. Trimming shortened V by 1 base and J by 4 bases, and 16 bases separated the two germline ends. Per the germline V gene, CDR1 is SGHVS and CDR2 is FQNEAQ.